What follows is one TCR beta chain and its context. Produced via immunoSEQ multiplex PCR; TCRdb's table is partial and in-frame only. Of tens of thousands of clones in the sample, 80% were seen once. These data are taken from a study of blood T cell repertoires in COVID-19. Study summary: The study drew acute and convalescent COVID-19 samples from the United States, Italy and Spain. In each case, the material was cDNA or gDNA derived from T cells, B-cell-depleted T cells, or PBMCs.

The CDR3 runs 15 residues. Germline CDR1 is KGHDR and CDR2 is SFDVKD. After removal of 1 base from V and 2 bases from J, the junction contained 4 bases not matched to a gene. The chain links TRBV24-1 to TRBJ2-7; TRBD1 agrees at 7 bases. The receptor was derived from a human donor in a cohort sampled during active COVID-19. The source material was peripheral blood. CDR3 sequence reads: CATSDFRDSTYEQYF. The CDR3 DNA is TGTGCCACCAGTGATTTCCGGGACAGTACCTACGAGCAGTACTTC.